What follows describes a single T cell receptor (beta chain). Participants spanned ages about 18 to 100 years and resided in 20 to 25 US areas. In Cohort 3, a recovered donor had either two negative PCRs, clearance, or symptom resolution. This entry is derived from a study of blood T cell repertoires in COVID-19. Per the original methods: Researchers report that nucleated cell counts were estimated from reference gene primer amplification. TCRdb keeps only in-frame clones here, not all; method: immunoSEQ multiplex PCR. V and J calls and clone size are copied from that table; D and trimming were computed from the DNA. The sample shows hundreds of thousands of clones, roughly 87% of them seen only once. The CDR3 sequence is 16 residues long. The germline CDR1 and CDR2 sequences are LGHNA and YSLEER. Unmatched junction bases numbered 9, after V lost 0 bases and J lost 6 bases.

The receptor's source is a woman between 18 and 29 years old who had recovered from COVID-19. Sequences were obtained from PBMCs or T cells enriched from blood (not recorded which). The V gene is TRBV4-3, the J gene TRBJ2-7, with 9 bases that match TRBD1. The CDR3 protein is CASSQDVGTGLAEQYF. The CDR3 DNA is TGCGCCAGCAGCCAAGATGTAGGGACAGGGCTAGCCGAGCAGTACTTC.